The TCR beta chain under discussion was sequenced for a study of T cell repertoires in cytomegalovirus infection. TCRdb re-analysed the reads in MiXCR, keeping a single row per CDR3 protein. The table has about 310,000 distinct CDR3 sequences, roughly 17% seen once. Deletions cut 3 bases from V and 6 bases from J, with 26 bases between. The CDR3 is 18 residues long. Germline V gene sequence: CDR1 MDHEN, CDR2 SYDVKM. This rearrangement joins TRBV28 to TRBJ1-1; D unresolved. This TCR was recovered from a human donor in good health (CMV status not recorded). Some clones in this sample may be carry-over from other donors' samples. The sequencing sample was made of PBMCs. The CDR3 nucleotides are TGTGCCAGCAGTTTCTTCTTTTTCACCCACCGAACCAATCCTGAAGCTTTCTTT. This codes for CASSFFFFTHRTNPEAFF. The full variable domain, with the rest looked up from reference TRBV28 and TRBJ1-1, is DVKVTQSSRYLVKRTGEKVFLECVQDMDHENMFWYRQDPGLGLRLIYFSYDVKMKEKGDIPEGYSVSREKKERFSLILESASTNQTSMYLCASSFFFFTHRTNPEAFFGQGTRLTVV.